Listed below are T cell receptor beta chains from one sample, sequenced in a study of CD4 T cells in relation to SARS-CoV-2 and coronaviruses. Data came from immunoSEQ multiplex PCR; TCRdb stores just in-frame clones and leaves some out. This table holds tens of thousands of clones, 60% to 85% found once. No cognate antigen is known for these TCRs. Sequenced: CD4+ T cells from PBMCs, cultured in vitro. The source of these receptors is a human donor in good health. The CDR3 runs from the conserved cysteine through the conserved F or W.

12,TRBJ2-7,TRBV30,CALGQGKGEQYF
17,TRBJ2-2,TRBV6-1,CASSEIGGAIDTGELFF
13,TRBJ2-2,TRBV14,CASSLVSGGELFF
14,TRBJ2-7,TRBV5-1,CASSSGAISYEQYF
17,TRBJ1-6,TRBV4-3,CASSLGQALSYNSPLHF
12,TRBJ2-3,TRBV12-3/TRBV12-4,CASSLSGDTQYF
13,TRBJ2-2,TRBV7-2,CASSPLHTGELFF
13,TRBJ1-2,TRBV12-3/TRBV12-4,CASSPRNPLGYTF
14,TRBJ2-5,TRBV7-9,CASSPGQSQETQYF
15,TRBJ2-7,TRBV5-4,CASSPPQGSRVEQYF